This T cell receptor (beta chain) is drawn from a study of technical replicates of blood from a few donors (dated by TCRdb to 2016 to 2017). Libraries came from the immunoSEQ multiplex PCR assay. The table comes from immuneACCESS by way of TCRdb, which keeps in-frame sequences with V and J called. Part of the clones is missing from these tables; in studies checked, under half for an unresolved V gene and the rest for unknown reasons. The sample table shows roughly 60,000 clones, and 86% are seen once. The top ten clones comprise less than 6% of the sample. Taken from the germline V gene, the CDR1 and CDR2 loops are SGDLS and YYNGEE. The germline ends are 11 bases apart after V is trimmed by 4 bases and J by 5 bases. From its cysteine to its phenylalanine, the CDR3 spans 13 amino acids. CDR3 DNA only is kept here, 39 bases in frame from base 1. In the case of this clone: The antigen this receptor binds is unknown. The input lacks base qualities; no much larger clone sits a single base away.

The sequence links TRBV9 to TRBJ2-3; a confident D gene designation cannot be given. The receptor's source is a human donor in good health. Some clones in this sample may be carry-over from other donors' samples. Sample: PBMCs. The bases are TGTGCCAGCAGCTCACGACTTGGAGATACGCAGTATTTT. It translates to CASSSRLGDTQYF. The variable domain in full, with residues beyond the CDR3 obtained from the reference TRBV9 and TRBJ2-3 genes, is DSGVTQTPKHLITATGQRVTLRCSPRSGDLSVYWYQQSLDQGLQFLIQYYNGEERAKGNILERFSAQQFPDLHSELNLSSLELGDSALYFCASSSRLGDTQYFGPGTRLTVL.